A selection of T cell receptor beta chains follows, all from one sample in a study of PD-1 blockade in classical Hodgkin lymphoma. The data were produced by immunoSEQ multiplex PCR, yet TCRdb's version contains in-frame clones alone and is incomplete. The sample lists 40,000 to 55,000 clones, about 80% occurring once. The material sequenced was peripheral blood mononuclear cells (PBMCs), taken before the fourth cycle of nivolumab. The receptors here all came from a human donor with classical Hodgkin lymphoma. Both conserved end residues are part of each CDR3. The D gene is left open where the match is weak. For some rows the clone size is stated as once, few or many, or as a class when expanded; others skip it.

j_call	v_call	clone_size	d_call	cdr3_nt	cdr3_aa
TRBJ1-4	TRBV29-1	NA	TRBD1	TGCAGCGTAGTACAGGGGGCCGGTGAAAAACTGTTTTTT	CSVVQGAGEKLFF
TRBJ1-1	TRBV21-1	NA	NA	TGTGCCAGCAGCAAAGCGCTTTGGTACAGGGGGTCGAGATTGAACACTGAAGCTTTCTTT	CASSKALWYRGSRLNTEAFF
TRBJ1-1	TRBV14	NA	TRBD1	TGTGCCAGCAGCCCGGGACAGGGGTCATACGTAGCTTTCTTT	CASSPGQGSYVAFF
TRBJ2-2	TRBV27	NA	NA	TGTGCCAGCAGGTCAGAGAGGGGGTTGAGGGCCGGGGAGCTGTTTTTT	CASRSERGLRAGELFF
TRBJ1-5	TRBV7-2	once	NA	TGTGCCAGCAGCTCTCAGACAAATAGCAATCAGCCCCAGCATTTT	CASSSQTNSNQPQHF
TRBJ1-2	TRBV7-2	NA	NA	TGTGCCAGCAGCTTGGCCAGGGGAAGGGATGGCTACACCTTC	CASSLARGRDGYTF
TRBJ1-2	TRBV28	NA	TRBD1	TGTGCCAGCAGTTCCCTAGGACAGGGAACTAACTATGGCTACACCTTC	CASSSLGQGTNYGYTF
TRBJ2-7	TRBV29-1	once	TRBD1	TGCAGCGTTGACCACGGGACAGCCTACGAGCAGTACTTC	CSVDHGTAYEQYF
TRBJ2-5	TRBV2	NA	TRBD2	TGTGCCAGCAGTGAGCCCGCTAGCGGGCAAGGGGAGACCCAGTACTTC	CASSEPASGQGETQYF
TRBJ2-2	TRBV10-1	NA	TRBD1	TGCGCCAGCAGTGAGCGTGGCAGGGGGCGGCTCGGGGAGCTGTTTTTT	CASSERGRGRLGELFF
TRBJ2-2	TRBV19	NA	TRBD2	TGTGCCAGTAGTATGGCTAGCGGGAGAATGGTGAACACCGGGGAGCTGTTTTTT	CASSMASGRMVNTGELFF
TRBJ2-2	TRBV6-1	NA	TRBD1	TGTGCCAGCGCCGGGACAGCGAACACCGGGGAGCTGTTTTTT	CASAGTANTGELFF
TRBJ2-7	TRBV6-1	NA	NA	TGTGCCAGCCGGGGCAGAGATGCCGAGCAGTACTTC	CASRGRDAEQYF
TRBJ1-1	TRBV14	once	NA	TGTGCCAGCAGCCAGGGTATGAACACTGAAGCTTTCTTT	CASSQGMNTEAFF
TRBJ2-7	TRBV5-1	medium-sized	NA	TGCGCCAGCAGCTTGGCTGGGGGCACGTACGAGCAGTACTTC	CASSLAGGTYEQYF